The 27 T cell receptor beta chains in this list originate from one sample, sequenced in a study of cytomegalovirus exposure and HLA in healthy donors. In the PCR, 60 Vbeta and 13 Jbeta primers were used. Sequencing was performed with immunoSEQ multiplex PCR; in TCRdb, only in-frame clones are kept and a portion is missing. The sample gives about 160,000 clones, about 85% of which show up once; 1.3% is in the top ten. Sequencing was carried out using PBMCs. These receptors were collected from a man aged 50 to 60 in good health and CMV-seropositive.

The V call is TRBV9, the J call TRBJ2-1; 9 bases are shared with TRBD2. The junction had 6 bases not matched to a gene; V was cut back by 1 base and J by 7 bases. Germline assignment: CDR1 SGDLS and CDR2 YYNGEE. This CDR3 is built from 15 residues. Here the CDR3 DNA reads TGTGCCAGCAGCGTAAGCCTAGCGGGGTCAAATGAGCAGTTCTTC. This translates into CASSVSLAGSNEQFF.

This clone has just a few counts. CDR3 residues: CASSLGRDIYQPQHF. The CDR3 DNA is TGTGCCAGCAGCTTGGGAAGGGACATTTATCAGCCCCAGCATTTT. The V gene is TRBV5-5, the J gene TRBJ1-5; a weak D match, TRBD1 (6 bases). The germline V gene has CDR1 SGHKS and CDR2 YYEKEE (reference sequence). The CDR3 loop spans 15 amino acids. V shed 0 bases and J shed 5 bases, with 12 bases lying between them.

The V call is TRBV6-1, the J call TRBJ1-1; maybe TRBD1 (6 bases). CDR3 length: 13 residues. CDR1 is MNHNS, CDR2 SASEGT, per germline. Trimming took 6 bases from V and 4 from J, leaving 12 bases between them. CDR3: CASSNRVATEAFF. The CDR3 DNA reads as TGTGCCAGCAGCAACAGGGTTGCCACTGAAGCTTTCTTT.

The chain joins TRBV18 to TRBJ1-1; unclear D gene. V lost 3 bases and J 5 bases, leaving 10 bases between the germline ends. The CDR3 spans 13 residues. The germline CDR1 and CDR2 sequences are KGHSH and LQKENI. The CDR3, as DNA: TGTGCCAGCTCACCGGGCCGAGGGACTGAAGCTTTCTTT. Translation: CASSPGRGTEAFF. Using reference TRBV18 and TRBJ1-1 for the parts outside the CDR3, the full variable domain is NAGVMQNPRHLVRRRGQEARLRCSPMKGHSHVYWYRQLPEEGLKFMVYLQKENIIDESGMPKERFSAEFPKEGPSILRIQQVVRGDSAAYFCASSPGRGTEAFFGQGTRLTVV.

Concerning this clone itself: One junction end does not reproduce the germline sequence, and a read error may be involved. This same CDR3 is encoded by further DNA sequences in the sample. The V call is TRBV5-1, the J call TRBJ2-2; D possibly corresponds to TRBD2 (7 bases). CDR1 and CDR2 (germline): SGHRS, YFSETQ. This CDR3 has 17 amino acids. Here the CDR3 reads CASSLASSGGYGGELFF. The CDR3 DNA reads TGCGCCAGCAGCTTGGCTTCTTCGGGGGGCTACGGCGGGGAGTTGTTTTTT. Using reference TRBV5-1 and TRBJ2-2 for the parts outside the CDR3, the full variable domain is KAGVTQTPRYLIKTRGQQVTLSCSPISGHRSVSWYQQTPGQGLQFLFEYFSETQRNKGNFPGRFSGRQFSNSRSEMNVSTLELGDSALYLCASSLASSGGYGGELFFGEGSRLTVL.

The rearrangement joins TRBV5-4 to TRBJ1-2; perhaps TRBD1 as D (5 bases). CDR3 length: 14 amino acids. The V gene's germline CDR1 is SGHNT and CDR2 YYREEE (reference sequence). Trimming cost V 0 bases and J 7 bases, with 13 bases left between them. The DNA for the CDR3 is TGTGCCAGCAGCTTGGATCAGGGAACCCGTGGCTACACCTTC. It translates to CASSLDQGTRGYTF. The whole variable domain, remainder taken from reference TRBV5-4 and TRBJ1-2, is ETGVTQSPTHLIKTRGQQVTLRCSSQSGHNTVSWYQQALGQGPQFIFQYYREEENGRGNFPPRFSGLQFPNYSSELNVNALELDDSALYLCASSLDQGTRGYTFGSGTRLTVV.

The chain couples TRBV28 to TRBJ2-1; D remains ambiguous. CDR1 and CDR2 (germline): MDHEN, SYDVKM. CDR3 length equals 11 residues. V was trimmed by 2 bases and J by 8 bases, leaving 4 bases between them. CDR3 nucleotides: TGTGCCAGCAGTTTAATCGATGAGCAGTTCTTC. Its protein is CASSLIDEQFF.

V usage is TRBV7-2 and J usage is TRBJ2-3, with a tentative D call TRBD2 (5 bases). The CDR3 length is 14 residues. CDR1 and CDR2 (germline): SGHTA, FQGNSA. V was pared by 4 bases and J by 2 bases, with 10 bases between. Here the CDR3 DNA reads TGTGCCAGCAGCTCCTCCCTAGCCACAGATACGCAGTATTTT. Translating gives CASSSSLATDTQYF.

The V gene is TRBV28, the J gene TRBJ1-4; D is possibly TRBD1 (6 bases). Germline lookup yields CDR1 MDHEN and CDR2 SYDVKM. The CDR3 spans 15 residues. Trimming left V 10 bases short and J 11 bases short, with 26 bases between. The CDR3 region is CATLQTQKGGAKLFF. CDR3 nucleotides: TGTGCCACTCTTCAGACTCAAAAGGGGGGGGCGAAACTGTTTTTT.

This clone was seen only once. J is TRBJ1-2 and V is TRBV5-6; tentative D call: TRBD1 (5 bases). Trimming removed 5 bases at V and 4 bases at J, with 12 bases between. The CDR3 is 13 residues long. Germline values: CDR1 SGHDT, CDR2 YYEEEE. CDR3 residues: CASRRGGIYGYTF. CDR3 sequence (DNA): TGTGCCAGCAGACGGGGGGGGATCTATGGCTACACCTTC.

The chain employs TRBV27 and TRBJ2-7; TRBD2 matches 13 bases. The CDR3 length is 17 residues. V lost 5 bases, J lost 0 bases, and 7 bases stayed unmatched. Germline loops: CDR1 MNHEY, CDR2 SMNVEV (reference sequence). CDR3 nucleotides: TGTGCCAGCAGTCCAGGGACTAGCGGGGCAAGCTCCTACGAGCAGTACTTC. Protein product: CASSPGTSGASSYEQYF.

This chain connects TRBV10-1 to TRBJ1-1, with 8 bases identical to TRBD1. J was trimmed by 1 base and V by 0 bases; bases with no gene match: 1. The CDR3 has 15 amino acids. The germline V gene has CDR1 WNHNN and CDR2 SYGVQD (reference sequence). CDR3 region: CASSESGTGNTEAFF. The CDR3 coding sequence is TGCGCCAGCAGTGAGTCGGGGACAGGGAACACTGAAGCTTTCTTT.

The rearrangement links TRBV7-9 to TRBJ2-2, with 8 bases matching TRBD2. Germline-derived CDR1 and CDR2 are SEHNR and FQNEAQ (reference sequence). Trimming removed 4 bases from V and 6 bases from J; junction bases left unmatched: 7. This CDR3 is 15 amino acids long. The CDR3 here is CASSSGLDISGELFF. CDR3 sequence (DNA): TGTGCCAGCAGCTCGGGACTAGATATATCCGGGGAGCTGTTTTTT.

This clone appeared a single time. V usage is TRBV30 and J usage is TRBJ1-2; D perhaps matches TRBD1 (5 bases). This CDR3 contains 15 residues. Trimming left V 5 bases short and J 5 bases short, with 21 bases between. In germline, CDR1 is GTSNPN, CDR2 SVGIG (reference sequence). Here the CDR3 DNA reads TGTGCCTGGTCATTTGGGACTTCCCCATTATATGGCTACACCTTC. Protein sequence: CAWSFGTSPLYGYTF.

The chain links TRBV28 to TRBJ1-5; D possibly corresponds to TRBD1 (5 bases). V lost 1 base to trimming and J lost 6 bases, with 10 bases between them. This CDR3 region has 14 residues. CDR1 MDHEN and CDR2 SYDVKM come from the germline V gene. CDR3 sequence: CASSLLRGVQPQHF. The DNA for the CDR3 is TGTGCCAGCAGTTTATTGCGGGGGGTTCAGCCCCAGCATTTT.

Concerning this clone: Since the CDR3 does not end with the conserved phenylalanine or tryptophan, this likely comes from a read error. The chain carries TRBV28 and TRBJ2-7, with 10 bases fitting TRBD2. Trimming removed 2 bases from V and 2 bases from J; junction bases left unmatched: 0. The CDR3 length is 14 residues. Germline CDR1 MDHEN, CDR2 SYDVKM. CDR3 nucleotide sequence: TGTGCCAGCAGTTTACTAGCGGGGGCCTACGAGCAGTACCTC. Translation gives CASSLLAGAYEQYL.

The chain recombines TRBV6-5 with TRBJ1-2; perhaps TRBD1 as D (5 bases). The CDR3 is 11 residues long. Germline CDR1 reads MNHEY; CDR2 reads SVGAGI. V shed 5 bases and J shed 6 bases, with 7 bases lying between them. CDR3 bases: TGTGCCAGCAGTGAACAGGATGGCTACACCTTC. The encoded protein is CASSEQDGYTF.

CDR3 amino acids: CASSEYKAGNTEAFF. The CDR3 DNA follows: TGTGCCAGCAGTGAATATAAGGCAGGGAACACTGAAGCTTTCTTT. V is TRBV25-1 and J is TRBJ1-1; the D is unclear. From germline, CDR1 is MGHDK and CDR2 SYGVNS. This CDR3 has 15 residues. V gave up 0 bases and J gave up 1 base, with 9 bases separating them.

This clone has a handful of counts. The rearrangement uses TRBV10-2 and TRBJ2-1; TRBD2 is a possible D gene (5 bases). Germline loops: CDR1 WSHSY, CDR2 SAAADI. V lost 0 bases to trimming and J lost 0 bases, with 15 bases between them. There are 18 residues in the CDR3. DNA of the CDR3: TGCGCCAGCAGTGAGTCGACGGTCAGTACTAGCTCCTACAATGAGCAGTTCTTC. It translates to CASSESTVSTSSYNEQFF.

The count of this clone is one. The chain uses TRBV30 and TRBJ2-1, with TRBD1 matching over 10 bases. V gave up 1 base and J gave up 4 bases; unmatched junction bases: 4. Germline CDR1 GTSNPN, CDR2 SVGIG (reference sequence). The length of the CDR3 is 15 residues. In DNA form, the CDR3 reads TGTGCCTGGAGTGGGACAGGGGGAGTTTACAATGAGCAGTTCTTC. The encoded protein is CAWSGTGGVYNEQFF.

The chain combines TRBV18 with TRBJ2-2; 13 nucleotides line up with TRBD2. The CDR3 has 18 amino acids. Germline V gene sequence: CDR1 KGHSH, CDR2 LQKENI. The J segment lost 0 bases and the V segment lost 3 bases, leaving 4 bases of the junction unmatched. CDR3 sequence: CASSPRTSGSTNTGELFF. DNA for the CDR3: TGTGCCAGCTCACCTCGGACTAGCGGGAGTACGAACACCGGGGAGCTGTTTTTT.

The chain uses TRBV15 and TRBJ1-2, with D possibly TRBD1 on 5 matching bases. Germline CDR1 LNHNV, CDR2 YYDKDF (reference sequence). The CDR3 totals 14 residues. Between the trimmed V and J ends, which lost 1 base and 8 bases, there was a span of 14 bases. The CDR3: CATSRVGGARGYTF. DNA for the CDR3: TGTGCCACCAGCAGAGTGGGAGGGGCACGGGGCTACACCTTC.

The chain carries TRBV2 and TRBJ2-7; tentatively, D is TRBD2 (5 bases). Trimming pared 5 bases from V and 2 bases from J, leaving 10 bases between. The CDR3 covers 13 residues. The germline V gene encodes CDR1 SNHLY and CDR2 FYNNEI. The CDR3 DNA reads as TGTGCCAGCAGTCTCGACGGGGCCTACGAGCAGTACTTC. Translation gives CASSLDGAYEQYF. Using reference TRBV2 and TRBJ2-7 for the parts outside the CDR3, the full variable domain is EPEVTQTPSHQVTQMGQEVILRCVPISNHLYFYWYRQILGQKVEFLVSFYNNEISEKSEIFDDQFSVERPDGSNFTLKIRSTKLEDSAMYFCASSLDGAYEQYFGPGTRLTVT.

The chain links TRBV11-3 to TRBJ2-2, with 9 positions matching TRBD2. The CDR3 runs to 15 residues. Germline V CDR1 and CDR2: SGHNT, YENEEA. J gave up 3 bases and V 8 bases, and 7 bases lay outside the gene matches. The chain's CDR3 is CASGRGGQDTGELFF. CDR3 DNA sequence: TGTGCCAGCGGGCGGGGGGGACAAGACACCGGGGAGCTGTTTTTT.

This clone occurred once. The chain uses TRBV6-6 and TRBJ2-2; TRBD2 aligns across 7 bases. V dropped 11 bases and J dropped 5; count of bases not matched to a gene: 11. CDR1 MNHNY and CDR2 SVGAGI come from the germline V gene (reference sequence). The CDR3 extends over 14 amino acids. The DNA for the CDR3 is TGTGCCGGGACTATGGGTGGGGGTACCGGGGAGCTGTTTTTT. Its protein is CAGTMGGGTGELFF.

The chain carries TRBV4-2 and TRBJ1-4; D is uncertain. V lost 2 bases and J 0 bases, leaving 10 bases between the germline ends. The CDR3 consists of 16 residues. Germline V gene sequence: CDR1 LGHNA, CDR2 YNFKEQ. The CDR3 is CASSQRGSATNEKLFF. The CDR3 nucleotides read TGTGCCAGCAGCCAACGCGGCAGTGCAACTAATGAAAAACTGTTTTTT.

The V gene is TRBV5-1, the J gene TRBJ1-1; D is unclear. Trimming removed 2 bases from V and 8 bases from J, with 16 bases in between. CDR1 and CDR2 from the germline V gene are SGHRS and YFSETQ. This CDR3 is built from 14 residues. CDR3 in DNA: TGCGCCAGCAGCTTAGGCGTAGGCCCCGGGGAAGCTTTCTTT. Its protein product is CASSLGVGPGEAFF.